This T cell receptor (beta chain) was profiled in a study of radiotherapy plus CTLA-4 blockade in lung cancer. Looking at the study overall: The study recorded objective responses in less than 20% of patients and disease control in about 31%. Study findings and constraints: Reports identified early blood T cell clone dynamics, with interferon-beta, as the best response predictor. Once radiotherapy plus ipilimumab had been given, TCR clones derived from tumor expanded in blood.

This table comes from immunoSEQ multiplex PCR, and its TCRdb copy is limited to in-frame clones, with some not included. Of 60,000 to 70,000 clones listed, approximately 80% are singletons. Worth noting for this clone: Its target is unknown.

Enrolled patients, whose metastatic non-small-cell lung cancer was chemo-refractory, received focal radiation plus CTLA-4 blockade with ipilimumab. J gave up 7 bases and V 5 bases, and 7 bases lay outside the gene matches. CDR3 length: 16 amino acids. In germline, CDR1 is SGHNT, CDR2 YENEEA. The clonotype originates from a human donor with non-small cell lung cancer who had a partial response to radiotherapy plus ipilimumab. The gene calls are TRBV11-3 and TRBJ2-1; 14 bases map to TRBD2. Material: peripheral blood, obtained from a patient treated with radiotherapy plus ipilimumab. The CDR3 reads CASSGRLAGGPNEQFF. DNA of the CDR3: TGTGCCAGCAGCGGACGACTAGCGGGAGGGCCGAATGAGCAGTTCTTC.